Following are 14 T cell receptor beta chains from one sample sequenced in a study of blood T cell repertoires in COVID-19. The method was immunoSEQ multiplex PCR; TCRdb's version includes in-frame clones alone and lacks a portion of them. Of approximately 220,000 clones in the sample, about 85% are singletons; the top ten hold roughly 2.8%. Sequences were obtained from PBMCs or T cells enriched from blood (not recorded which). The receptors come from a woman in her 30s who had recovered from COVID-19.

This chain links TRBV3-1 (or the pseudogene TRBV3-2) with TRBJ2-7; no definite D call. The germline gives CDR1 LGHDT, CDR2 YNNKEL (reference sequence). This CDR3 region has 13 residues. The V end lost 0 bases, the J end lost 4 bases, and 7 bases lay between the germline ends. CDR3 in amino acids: CASSQEMEYEQYF. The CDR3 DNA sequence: TGTGCCAGCAGCCAAGAGATGGAGTACGAGCAGTACTTC.

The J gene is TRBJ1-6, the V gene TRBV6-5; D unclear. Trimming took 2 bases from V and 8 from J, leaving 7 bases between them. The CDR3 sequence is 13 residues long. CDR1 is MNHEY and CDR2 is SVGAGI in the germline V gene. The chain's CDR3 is CASSYGGDSPLHF. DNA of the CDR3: TGTGCCAGCAGTTACGGCGGTGATTCACCCCTCCACTTT.

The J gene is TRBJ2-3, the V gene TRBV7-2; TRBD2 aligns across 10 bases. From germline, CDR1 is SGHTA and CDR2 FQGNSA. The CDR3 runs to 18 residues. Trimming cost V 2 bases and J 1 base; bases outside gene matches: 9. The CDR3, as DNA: TGTGCCAGCAGCTTAATAATAGCGGGGGGCGGGGGCACAGATACGCAGTATTTT. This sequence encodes CASSLIIAGGGGTDTQYF.

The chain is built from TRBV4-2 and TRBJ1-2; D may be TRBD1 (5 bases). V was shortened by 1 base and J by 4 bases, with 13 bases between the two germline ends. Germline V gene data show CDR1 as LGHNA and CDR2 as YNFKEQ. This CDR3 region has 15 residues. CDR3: CASSQVRWRGYGYTF. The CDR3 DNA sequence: TGTGCCAGCAGCCAAGTACGATGGAGGGGCTATGGCTACACCTTC.

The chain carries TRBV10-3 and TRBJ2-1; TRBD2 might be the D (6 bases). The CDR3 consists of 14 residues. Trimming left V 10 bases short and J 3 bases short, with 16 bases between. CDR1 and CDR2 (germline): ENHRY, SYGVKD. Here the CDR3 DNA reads TGTGCCACCGATGGAGGGCAAAACTACAATGAGCAGTTCTTC. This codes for CATDGGQNYNEQFF.

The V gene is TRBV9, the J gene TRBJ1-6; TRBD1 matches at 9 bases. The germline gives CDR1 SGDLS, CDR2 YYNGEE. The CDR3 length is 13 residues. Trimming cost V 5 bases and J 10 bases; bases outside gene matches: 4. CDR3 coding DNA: TGTGCCAGCAGTGGACAGGGGAGATCACCCCTCCACTTT. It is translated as CASSGQGRSPLHF.

CDR3 residues: CASSRTSGGPNEQFF. Here the CDR3 DNA reads TGTGCCAGCAGCAGGACTAGCGGGGGCCCCAATGAGCAGTTCTTC. This chain joins TRBV11-3 and TRBJ2-1, with 13 nucleotides matching TRBD2. The length of the CDR3 is 15 residues. J lost 6 bases, V lost 5 bases, and 4 bases had no gene match. The germline CDR1 and CDR2 sequences are SGHNT and YENEEA.

CDR3 bases: TGTGCCAGCATCGGAGAGACCCAGTACTTC. It codes for CASIGETQYF. The chain employs TRBV7-9 and TRBJ2-5; D gene unclear. The germline V gene has CDR1 SEHNR and CDR2 FQNEAQ (reference sequence). This CDR3 is built from 10 residues. With 7 bases removed from V and 4 bases from J, the gap between germline ends came to 4 bases.

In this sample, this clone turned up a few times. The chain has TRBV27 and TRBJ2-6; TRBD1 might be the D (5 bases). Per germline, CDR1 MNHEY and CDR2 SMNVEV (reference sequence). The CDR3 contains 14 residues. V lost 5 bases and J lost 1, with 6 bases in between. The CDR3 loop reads CASSGASGANVLTF. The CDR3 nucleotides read TGTGCCAGCAGTGGGGCTTCTGGGGCCAACGTCCTGACTTTC.

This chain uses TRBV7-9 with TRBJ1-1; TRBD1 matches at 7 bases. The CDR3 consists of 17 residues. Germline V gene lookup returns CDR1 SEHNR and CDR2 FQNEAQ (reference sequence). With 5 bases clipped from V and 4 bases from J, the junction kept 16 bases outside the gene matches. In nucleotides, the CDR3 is TGTGCCAGCAGCCCCTTGAACCACAGGGGCCCGGGCACTGAAGCTTTCTTT. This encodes CASSPLNHRGPGTEAFF.

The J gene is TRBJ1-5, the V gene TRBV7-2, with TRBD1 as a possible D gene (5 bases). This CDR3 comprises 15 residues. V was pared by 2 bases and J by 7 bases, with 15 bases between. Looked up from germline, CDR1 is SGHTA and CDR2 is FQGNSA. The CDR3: CASSLLHGQGQPQHF. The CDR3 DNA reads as TGTGCCAGCAGCTTATTGCACGGCCAGGGACAGCCCCAGCATTTT.

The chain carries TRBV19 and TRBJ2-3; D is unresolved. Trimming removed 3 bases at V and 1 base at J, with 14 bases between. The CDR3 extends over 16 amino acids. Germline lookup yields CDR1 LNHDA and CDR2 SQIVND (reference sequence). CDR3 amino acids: CASSILTPAGTDTQYF. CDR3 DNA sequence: TGTGCCAGTAGTATCCTCACCCCCGCAGGCACAGATACGCAGTATTTT.

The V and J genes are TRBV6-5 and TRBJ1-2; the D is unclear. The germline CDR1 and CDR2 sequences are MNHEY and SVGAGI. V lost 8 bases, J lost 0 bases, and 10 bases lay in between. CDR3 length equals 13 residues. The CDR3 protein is CASLAETNYGYTF. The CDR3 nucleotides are TGTGCCAGCTTAGCTGAGACTAACTATGGCTACACCTTC.

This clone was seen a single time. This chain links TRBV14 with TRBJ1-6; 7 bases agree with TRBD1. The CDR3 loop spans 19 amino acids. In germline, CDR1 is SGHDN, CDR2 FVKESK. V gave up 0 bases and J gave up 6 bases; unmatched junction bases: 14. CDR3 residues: CASSQDQGGAVSTNSPLHF. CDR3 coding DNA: TGTGCCAGCAGCCAAGATCAAGGGGGCGCAGTTTCGACTAATTCACCCCTCCACTTT.